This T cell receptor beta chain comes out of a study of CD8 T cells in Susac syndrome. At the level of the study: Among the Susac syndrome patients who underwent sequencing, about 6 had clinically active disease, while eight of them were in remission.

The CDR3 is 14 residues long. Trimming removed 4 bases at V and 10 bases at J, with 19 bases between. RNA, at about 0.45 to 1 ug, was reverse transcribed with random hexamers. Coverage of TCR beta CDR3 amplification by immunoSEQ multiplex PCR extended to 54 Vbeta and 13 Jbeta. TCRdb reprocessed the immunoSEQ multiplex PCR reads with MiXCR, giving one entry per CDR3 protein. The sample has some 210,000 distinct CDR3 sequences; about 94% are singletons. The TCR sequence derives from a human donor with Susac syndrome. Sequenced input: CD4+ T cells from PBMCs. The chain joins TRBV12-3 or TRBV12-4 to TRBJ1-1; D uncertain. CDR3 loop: CASSSTSTSLRAFF. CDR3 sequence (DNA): TGTGCCAGCAGTTCCACATCGACTTCGCTGAGAGCTTTCTTT.